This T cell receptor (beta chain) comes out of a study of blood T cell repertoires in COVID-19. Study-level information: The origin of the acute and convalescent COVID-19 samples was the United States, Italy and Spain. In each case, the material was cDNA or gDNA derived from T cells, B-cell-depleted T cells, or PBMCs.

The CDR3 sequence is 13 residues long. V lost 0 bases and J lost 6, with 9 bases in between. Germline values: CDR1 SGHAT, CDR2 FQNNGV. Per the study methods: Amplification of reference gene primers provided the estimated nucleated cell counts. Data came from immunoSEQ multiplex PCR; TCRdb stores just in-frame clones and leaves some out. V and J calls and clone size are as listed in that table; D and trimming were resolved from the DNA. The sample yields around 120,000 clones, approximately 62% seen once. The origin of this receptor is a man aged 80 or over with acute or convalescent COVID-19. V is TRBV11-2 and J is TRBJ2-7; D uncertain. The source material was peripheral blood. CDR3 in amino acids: CASSLESSGEQYF. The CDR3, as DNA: TGTGCCAGCAGCTTAGAGTCGTCAGGCGAGCAGTACTTC.